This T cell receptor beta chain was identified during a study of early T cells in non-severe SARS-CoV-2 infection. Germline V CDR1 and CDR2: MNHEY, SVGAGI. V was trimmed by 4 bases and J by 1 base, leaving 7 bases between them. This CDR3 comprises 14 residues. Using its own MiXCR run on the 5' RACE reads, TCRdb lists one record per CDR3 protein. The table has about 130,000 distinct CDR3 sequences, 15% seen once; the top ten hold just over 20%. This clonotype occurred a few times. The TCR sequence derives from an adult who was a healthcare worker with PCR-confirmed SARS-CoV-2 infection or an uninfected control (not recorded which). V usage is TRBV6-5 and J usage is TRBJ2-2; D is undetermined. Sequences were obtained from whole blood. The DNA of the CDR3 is TGTGCCAGCAGTTCGGACGGGAACACCGGGGAGCTGTTTTTT. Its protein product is CASSSDGNTGELFF.